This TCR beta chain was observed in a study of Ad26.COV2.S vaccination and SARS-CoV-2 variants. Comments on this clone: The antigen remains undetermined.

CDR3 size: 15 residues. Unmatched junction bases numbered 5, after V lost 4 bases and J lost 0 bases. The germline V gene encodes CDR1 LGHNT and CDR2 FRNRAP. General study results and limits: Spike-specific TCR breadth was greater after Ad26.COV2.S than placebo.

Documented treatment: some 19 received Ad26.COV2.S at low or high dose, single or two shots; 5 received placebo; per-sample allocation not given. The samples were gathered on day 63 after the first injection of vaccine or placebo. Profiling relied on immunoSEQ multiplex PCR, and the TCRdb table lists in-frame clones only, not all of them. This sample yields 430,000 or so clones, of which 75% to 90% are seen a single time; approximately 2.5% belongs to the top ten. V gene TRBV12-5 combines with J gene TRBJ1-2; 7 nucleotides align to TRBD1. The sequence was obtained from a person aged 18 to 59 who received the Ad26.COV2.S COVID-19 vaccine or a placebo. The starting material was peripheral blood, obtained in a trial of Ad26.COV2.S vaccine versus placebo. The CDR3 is CASGSQGVPNYGYTF. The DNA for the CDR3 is TGTGCTAGTGGTTCTCAGGGGGTACCTAACTATGGCTACACCTTC.